This TCR beta chain was identified in a study of blood T cells in healthy people across ages. This CDR3 contains 14 residues. V was clipped by 2 bases and J by 5 bases; unmatched bases: 6. Germline CDR1 SGHRS, CDR2 YFSETQ. Total RNA extracted from each sample amounted to at least 6 micrograms. With a J-beta primer mix and a sample-barcoded 5' primer, a second PCR ran 7 to 11 cycles. MiXCR, applied by TCRdb to the 5' RACE reads, yields one record per CDR3 protein. The sample has 1.5 million to 2 million distinct CDR3 sequences; about 28% are singletons. This clonotype was seen at least ten times. Sample: blood. This receptor was obtained from a woman under 40 in good health. The chain combines TRBV5-1 with TRBJ2-7; TRBD1 aligns across 8 bases. CDR3 loop: CASSFSGGKDEQYF. The CDR3 region has the DNA TGCGCCAGCAGCTTCTCAGGGGGCAAGGACGAGCAGTACTTC.